These 24 T cell receptor beta chains were sequenced from one sample in a study of blood T cell repertoires in COVID-19. Sequencing used immunoSEQ multiplex PCR; TCRdb keeps in-frame clones, though not all of them. The sample consists of more than 110,000 clones, roughly 88% of them appearing once. Sequencing was carried out using PBMCs or T cells enriched from blood (not recorded which). Receptor source: a man aged 50 to 60 who had recovered from COVID-19.

This chain connects TRBV19 to TRBJ1-2; tentative D call: TRBD1 (5 bases). Germline V gene data show CDR1 as LNHDA and CDR2 as SQIVND (reference sequence). The CDR3 runs to 15 residues. V lost 7 bases to trimming and J lost 5 bases, with 20 bases between them. DNA of the CDR3: TGTGCCAGTATCGCCACAGGCCATCCAAGTTATGGCTACACCTTC. It yields the protein CASIATGHPSYGYTF.

The V and J genes are TRBV18 and TRBJ2-3; D ambiguous. Germline-derived CDR1 and CDR2 are KGHSH and LQKENI. The V end lost 0 bases, the J end lost 4 bases, and 5 bases lay between the germline ends. CDR3 length: 13 residues. The CDR3 loop reads CASSPPLADTQYF. Written as DNA, the CDR3 is TGTGCCAGCTCACCACCGCTAGCAGATACGCAGTATTTT.

The chain couples TRBV10-3 to TRBJ1-5; 10 bases fit TRBD1. V shed 3 bases, J shed 2 bases, and the junction held 4 bases outside the gene matches. Germline V lookup: CDR1 ENHRY, CDR2 SYGVKD. This CDR3 is built from 16 residues. CDR3 sequence (DNA): TGTGCCATCAGTGAACACGGGACAGGGGGCAATCAGCCCCAGCATTTT. It translates to CAISEHGTGGNQPQHF.

This clone has just a few counts. The chain employs TRBV15 and TRBJ1-1, with TRBD1 as a possible D gene (6 bases). This CDR3 is 13 amino acids long. Trimming shortened V by 4 bases and J by 1 base, and 7 bases separated the two germline ends. Germline V CDR1 and CDR2: LNHNV, YYDKDF (reference sequence). The CDR3 nucleotides read TGTGCCACCAGCAACAGGGAGAACACTGAAGCTTTCTTT. As protein: CATSNRENTEAFF.

This chain links TRBV24-1 with TRBJ1-5; D is uncertain. V dropped 5 bases and J dropped 3 bases, with 10 bases sitting between them. The CDR3 runs to 14 residues. Germline assignment: CDR1 KGHDR and CDR2 SFDVKD. The chain's CDR3 is CATSVSQTNQPQHF. CDR3 sequence (DNA): TGTGCCACCAGTGTCTCACAGACCAATCAGCCCCAGCATTTT.

J is TRBJ1-2 and V is TRBV19; no clear D gene. The germline V gene has CDR1 LNHDA and CDR2 SQIVND (reference sequence). Deletions cut 3 bases from V and 4 bases from J, with 6 bases between. CDR3 length: 12 amino acids. The DNA for the CDR3 is TGTGCCAGTAGTATGCTCGGCTATGGCTACACCTTC. Its translation is CASSMLGYGYTF.

CDR3 amino acids: CASSDGGRYEQYF. The CDR3 DNA reads as TGTGCCAGCAGTGACGGGGGGAGGTACGAGCAGTACTTC. The chain combines TRBV2 with TRBJ2-7, with 7 bases that match TRBD2. CDR3 length equals 13 residues. Germline CDR1 SNHLY, CDR2 FYNNEI. V lost 3 bases and J lost 4; bases outside the gene matches: 3.

The sample holds one count of this clone. The chain links TRBV20-1 to TRBJ2-1, with a tentative D call TRBD1 (5 bases). There are 14 residues in the CDR3. Trimming shortened V by 3 bases and J by 4 bases, and 13 bases separated the two germline ends. Looked up from germline, CDR1 is DFQATT and CDR2 is SNEGSKA (reference sequence). The DNA of the CDR3 is TGCAGTGCTAGTGGCAGGGAATGGTACAATGAGCAGTTCTTC. Its translation is CSASGREWYNEQFF.

The rearrangement joins TRBV6-6 to TRBJ1-1; 8 bases map to TRBD1. CDR1 MNHNY and CDR2 SVGAGI come from the germline V gene (reference sequence). This CDR3 contains 15 residues. V was pared by 6 bases and J by 3 bases, with 9 bases of the junction left unmatched. CDR3 sequence reads: CASRAGQGGDTEAFF. CDR3 nucleotides: TGTGCCAGCAGAGCCGGACAGGGAGGAGACACTGAAGCTTTCTTT.

The gene calls are TRBV7-2 and TRBJ2-2; D not certain. The CDR3 is 13 residues long. Germline V gene sequence: CDR1 SGHTA, CDR2 FQGNSA. Trimming stripped 5 bases from V and 5 bases from J, with 9 bases between. CDR3 loop: CASSPIFTGELFF. The CDR3 coding sequence is TGTGCCAGCAGCCCTATATTTACCGGGGAGCTGTTTTTT. Complete variable domain (other parts from reference TRBV7-2 and TRBJ2-2): GAGVSQSPSNKVTEKGKDVELRCDPISGHTALYWYRQSLGQGLEFLIYFQGNSAPDKSGLPSDRFSAERTGGSVSTLTIQRTQQEDSAVYLCASSPIFTGELFFGEGSRLTVL.

The chain combines TRBV6-6 with TRBJ2-1; TRBD1 is a possible D gene (6 bases). The CDR3 is 14 amino acids. Germline CDR1 and CDR2: MNHNY and SVGAGI (reference sequence). Trimming removed 5 bases from V and 8 bases from J, with 16 bases in between. CDR3 nucleotide sequence: TGTGCCAGCAGTGTCGGGACACTCGGGGATGAGCAGTTCTTC. It encodes CASSVGTLGDEQFF.

The J gene is TRBJ2-7, the V gene TRBV5-1; TRBD1 matches 7 bases. Germline assignment: CDR1 SGHRS and CDR2 YFSETQ. CDR3 length: 14 residues. After removal of 1 base from V and 4 bases from J, the junction contained 5 bases not matched to a gene. CDR3 loop: CASSLNQGQYEQYF. CDR3 DNA sequence: TGCGCCAGCAGCTTGAATCAGGGACAGTACGAGCAGTACTTC. Full variable domain (rest looked up from reference TRBV5-1 and TRBJ2-7): KAGVTQTPRYLIKTRGQQVTLSCSPISGHRSVSWYQQTPGQGLQFLFEYFSETQRNKGNFPGRFSGRQFSNSRSEMNVSTLELGDSALYLCASSLNQGQYEQYFGPGTRLTVT.

This clone showed up many times. The CDR3 region is CASSQDMGHGYTF. Written as DNA, the CDR3 is TGTGCCAGCAGCCAAGATATGGGGCATGGCTACACCTTC. V usage is TRBV14 and J usage is TRBJ1-2; D perhaps matches TRBD1 (5 bases). The CDR3 length is 13 residues. The germline V and J ends were trimmed by 0 bases and 6 bases, with 8 bases remaining between them. Per germline, CDR1 SGHDN and CDR2 FVKESK.

The V and J genes are TRBV7-3 and TRBJ2-1; a weak D match, TRBD2 (6 bases). Trimming took 0 bases from V and 7 from J, leaving 13 bases between them. The CDR3 sequence is 15 residues long. Germline CDR1 reads SGHTA; CDR2 reads FQGTGA. CDR3 DNA sequence: TGTGCCAGCAGCTTAACGTCGGGAGAAGGTAATGAGCAGTTCTTC. Its protein product is CASSLTSGEGNEQFF.

This chain joins TRBV9 and TRBJ2-5; D call uncertain. The ends were cut back, 0 bases at V and 4 bases at J, with 7 bases in the middle. The CDR3 runs 13 residues. Per the germline V gene, CDR1 is SGDLS and CDR2 is YYNGEE. This CDR3 is CASSVALLETQYF. As DNA, the CDR3 is TGTGCCAGCAGCGTAGCCCTTTTAGAGACCCAGTACTTC.

This rearrangement joins TRBV5-4 to TRBJ1-2, with 8 bases identical to TRBD1. J lost 4 bases, V lost 0 bases, and 5 bases had no gene match. The CDR3 length is 15 residues. Germline V lookup: CDR1 SGHNT, CDR2 YYREEE (reference sequence). The chain's CDR3 is CASSLGQGSLYGYTF. DNA for the CDR3: TGTGCCAGCAGCTTGGGACAGGGGTCCCTCTATGGCTACACCTTC.

The V call is TRBV6-6, the J call TRBJ1-4, with D unclear. The V gene's germline CDR1 is MNHNY and CDR2 SVGAGI (reference sequence). CDR3 length: 13 residues. Trimming took 6 bases from V and 14 from J, leaving 19 bases between them. The DNA of the CDR3 is TGTGCCAGCAGCCCCCGAGATGAGGTCGGGCTGTTTTTT. It yields the protein CASSPRDEVGLFF.

This clone has only one observation. This chain uses TRBV2 with TRBJ2-1; a possible D gene is TRBD1 (5 bases). CDR3 length: 13 residues. CDR1 and CDR2 (germline): SNHLY, FYNNEI. Trimming pared 6 bases from V and 2 bases from J, leaving 8 bases between. The CDR3 loop reads CASSGHTYNEQFF. CDR3 bases: TGTGCCAGCAGCGGACATACCTACAATGAGCAGTTCTTC.

CDR3 residues: CASSQDRVREKLFF. The DNA for the CDR3 is TGCGCCAGCAGCCAAGACCGGGTCCGGGAGAAACTGTTTTTT. J is TRBJ1-4 and V is TRBV4-3; D is uncertain. Per the germline V gene, CDR1 is LGHNA and CDR2 is YSLEER. V gave up 0 bases and J gave up 11 bases, with 13 bases separating them. The CDR3 extends over 14 amino acids.

V and J are TRBV2 and TRBJ1-1; unclear D gene. The CDR3 consists of 13 residues. V was shortened by 8 bases and J by 0 bases, with 10 bases between the two germline ends. Germline V lookup: CDR1 SNHLY, CDR2 FYNNEI. CDR3 amino acids: CASGGDLNTEAFF. CDR3 nucleotides: TGTGCCAGCGGAGGAGATTTGAACACTGAAGCTTTCTTT.

The V gene is TRBV9, the J gene TRBJ1-6; D is perhaps TRBD1 (6 bases). This CDR3 region has 17 residues. Germline V gene lookup returns CDR1 SGDLS and CDR2 YYNGEE. The V gene lost 4 bases and the J gene lost 0 bases, with 14 bases spanning the gap. The CDR3 bases are TGTGCCAGCAGCTTTGGGGGGGACATCTCCTATAATTCACCCCTCCACTTT. It encodes CASSFGGDISYNSPLHF.

This clone has just one count. V usage is TRBV4-3 and J usage is TRBJ2-1; 7 positions agree with TRBD1. The germline CDR1 and CDR2 sequences are LGHNA and YSLEER. V shed 0 bases, J shed 4 bases, and the junction held 12 bases outside the gene matches. This CDR3 region has 18 residues. The CDR3 sequence is CASSQEARRGRRYNEQFF. For the CDR3, the DNA is TGCGCCAGCAGCCAAGAAGCGCGAAGGGGGCGGCGGTACAATGAGCAGTTCTTC.

This chain links TRBV6-5 with TRBJ1-4; unclear D gene. This CDR3 has 16 residues. Trimming removed 0 bases from V and 4 bases from J, with 12 bases in between. The germline gives CDR1 MNHEY, CDR2 SVGAGI. The CDR3 nucleotides read TGTGCCAGCAGTTACTCAATTAGCAGAGTTAATGAAAAACTGTTTTTT. Amino acids: CASSYSISRVNEKLFF.

The V and J genes are TRBV19 and TRBJ2-5; the match to TRBD2 covers 9 bases. The CDR3 is made up of 13 amino acids. V lost 3 bases, J lost 6 bases, and 2 bases stayed unmatched. Germline assignment: CDR1 LNHDA and CDR2 SQIVND (reference sequence). CDR3 amino acids: CASSISGSKTQYF. The DNA of the CDR3 is TGTGCCAGTAGTATTAGCGGGAGTAAGACCCAGTACTTC.